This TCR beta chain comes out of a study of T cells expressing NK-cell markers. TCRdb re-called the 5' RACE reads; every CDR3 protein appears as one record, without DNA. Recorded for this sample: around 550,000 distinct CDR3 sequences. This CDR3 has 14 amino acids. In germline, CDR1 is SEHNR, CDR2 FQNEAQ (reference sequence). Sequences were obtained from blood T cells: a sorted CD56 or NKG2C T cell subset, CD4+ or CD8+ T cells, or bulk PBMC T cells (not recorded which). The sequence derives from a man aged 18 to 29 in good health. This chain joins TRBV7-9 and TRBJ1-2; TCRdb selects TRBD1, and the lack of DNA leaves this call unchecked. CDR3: CASSPIGTAYGYTF.